One and the same sample provided the 5 T cell receptor beta chains below, sequenced in a study of T cells in localized non-small cell lung cancer. Data came from immunoSEQ multiplex PCR; TCRdb stores just in-frame clones and leaves some out. The sample comprises about 2,800 clones, approximately 30% of which are singletons, and 20% to 25% rests with the top ten. Material: lung tumor tissue, obtained before any cancer treatment. These TCRs come from a female donor older than 55 with stage II squamous cell lung carcinoma.

This clone is classed as large (0.1 to 1%). This chain links TRBV4-1 with TRBJ2-1, with TRBD1 as a possible D gene (5 bases). Germline CDR1 and CDR2: MGHRA and YSYEKL. The CDR3 is made up of 15 amino acids. Trimming left V 0 bases short and J 8 bases short, with 14 bases between. The DNA for the CDR3 is TGCGCCAGCAGCCAAGATGAAGTCCCCAGGGATGAGCAGTTCTTC. Translating gives CASSQDEVPRDEQFF.

This clone is classed as medium-sized (0.01 to 0.1%). The chain has TRBV9 and TRBJ1-2, with D uncertain. Germline V lookup: CDR1 SGDLS, CDR2 YYNGEE. V gave up 5 bases and J gave up 4 bases, with 12 bases separating them. The CDR3 totals 13 residues. This chain's CDR3 is CASSLVDSYGYTF. The CDR3, as DNA: TGTGCCAGCAGTTTAGTGGACTCCTATGGCTACACCTTC.

This clone turned up a few times. The chain combines TRBV11-3 with TRBJ1-4; perhaps TRBD1 as D (5 bases). Looked up from germline, CDR1 is SGHNT and CDR2 is YENEEA. This CDR3 region has 15 residues. V was pared by 5 bases and J by 0 bases, with 10 bases between. The CDR3 spells CASSRGGATNEKLFF. The CDR3 DNA is TGTGCCAGCAGCCGCGGGGGGGCAACTAATGAAAAACTGTTTTTT.

This chain links TRBV9 with TRBJ1-2; D ambiguous. The CDR3 length is 12 residues. V lost 3 bases and J lost 5, with 8 bases in between. Germline V gene lookup returns CDR1 SGDLS and CDR2 YYNGEE. CDR3 sequence: CASSASGYGYTF. CDR3 bases: TGTGCCAGCAGCGCCTCGGGATATGGCTACACCTTC.

The rearrangement joins TRBV6-8 to TRBJ1-4, with 7 bases lining up with TRBD1. Germline CDR1 MNHGY, CDR2 SAAAGT. J gave up 0 bases and V 6 bases, and 4 bases lay outside the gene matches. This CDR3 region has 15 residues. The CDR3 reads CASRGTAATNEKLFF. The DNA of the CDR3 is TGTGCCAGCAGAGGGACAGCCGCAACTAATGAAAAACTGTTTTTT.